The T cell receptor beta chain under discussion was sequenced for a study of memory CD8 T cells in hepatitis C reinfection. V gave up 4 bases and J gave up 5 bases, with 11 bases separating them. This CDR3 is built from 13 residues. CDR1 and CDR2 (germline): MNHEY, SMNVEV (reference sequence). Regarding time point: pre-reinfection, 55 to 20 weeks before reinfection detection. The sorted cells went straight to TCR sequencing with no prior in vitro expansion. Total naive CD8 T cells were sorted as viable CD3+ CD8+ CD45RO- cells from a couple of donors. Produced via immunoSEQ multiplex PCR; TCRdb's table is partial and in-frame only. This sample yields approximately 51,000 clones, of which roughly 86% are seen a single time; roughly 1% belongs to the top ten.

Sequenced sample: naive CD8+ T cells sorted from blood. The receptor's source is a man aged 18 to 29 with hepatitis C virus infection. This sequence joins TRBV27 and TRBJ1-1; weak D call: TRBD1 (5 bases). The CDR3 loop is CASSSGGGTEAFF. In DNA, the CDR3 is TGTGCCAGCAGTTCCGGGGGGGGGACTGAAGCTTTCTTT.